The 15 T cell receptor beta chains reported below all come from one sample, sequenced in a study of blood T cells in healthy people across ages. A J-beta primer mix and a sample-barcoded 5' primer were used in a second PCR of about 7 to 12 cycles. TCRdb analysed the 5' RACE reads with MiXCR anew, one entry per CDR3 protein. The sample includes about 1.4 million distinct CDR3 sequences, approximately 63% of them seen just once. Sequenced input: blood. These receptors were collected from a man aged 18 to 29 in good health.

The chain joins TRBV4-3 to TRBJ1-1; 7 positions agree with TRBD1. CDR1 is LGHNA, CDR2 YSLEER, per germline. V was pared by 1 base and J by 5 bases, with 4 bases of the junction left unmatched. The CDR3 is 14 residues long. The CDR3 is CASSQVGQRTEAFF. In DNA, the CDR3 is TGCGCCAGCAGCCAAGTGGGACAGAGGACTGAAGCTTTCTTT.

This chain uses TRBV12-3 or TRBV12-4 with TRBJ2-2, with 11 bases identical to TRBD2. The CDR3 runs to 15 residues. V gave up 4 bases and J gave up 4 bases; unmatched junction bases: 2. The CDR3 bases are TGTGCCAGCAGTTATAGCGGGAGGGCCACCGGGGAGCTGTTTTTT. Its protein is CASSYSGRATGELFF.

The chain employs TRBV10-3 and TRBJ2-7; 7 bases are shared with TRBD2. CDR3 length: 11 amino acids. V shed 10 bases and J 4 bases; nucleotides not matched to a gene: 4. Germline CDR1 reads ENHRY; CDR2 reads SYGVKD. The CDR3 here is CATMGGYEQYF. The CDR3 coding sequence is TGTGCCACCATGGGGGGGTACGAGCAGTACTTC.

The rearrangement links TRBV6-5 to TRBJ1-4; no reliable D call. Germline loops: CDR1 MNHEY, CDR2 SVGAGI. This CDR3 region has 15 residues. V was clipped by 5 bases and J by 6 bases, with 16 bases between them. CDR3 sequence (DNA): TGTGCCAGCAGTCCTGTCGTCCAGAGTTATGAAAAACTGTTTTTT. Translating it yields CASSPVVQSYEKLFF.

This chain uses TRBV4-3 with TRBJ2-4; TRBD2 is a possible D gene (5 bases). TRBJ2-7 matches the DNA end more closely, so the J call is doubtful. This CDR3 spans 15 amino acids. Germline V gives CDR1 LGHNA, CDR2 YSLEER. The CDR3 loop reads CASSQLRDSAYEQYF. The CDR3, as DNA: TGCGCCAGCAGCCAGCTCCGGGATTCTGCCTACGAGCAGTACTTC.

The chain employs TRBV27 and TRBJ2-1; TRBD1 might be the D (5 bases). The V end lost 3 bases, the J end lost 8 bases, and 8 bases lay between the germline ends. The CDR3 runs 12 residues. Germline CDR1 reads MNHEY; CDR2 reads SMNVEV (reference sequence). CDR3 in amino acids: CASSFRVDEQFF. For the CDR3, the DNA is TGTGCCAGCAGTTTCAGGGTGGATGAGCAGTTCTTC.

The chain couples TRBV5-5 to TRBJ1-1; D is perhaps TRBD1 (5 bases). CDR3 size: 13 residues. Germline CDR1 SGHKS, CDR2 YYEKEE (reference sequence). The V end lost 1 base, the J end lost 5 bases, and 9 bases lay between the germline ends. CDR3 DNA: TGTGCCAGCAGCTTGTGGGGGGAGACTGAAGCTTTCTTT. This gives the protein CASSLWGETEAFF.

CDR3 nucleotides: TGTGCCAGCAGCCAAGACCGCAGGAGCCCCTACGAGCAGTACTTC. This translates into CASSQDRRSPYEQYF. This chain links TRBV4-2 with TRBJ2-7; D is unresolved. The CDR3 is 15 amino acids. Germline loops: CDR1 LGHNA, CDR2 YNFKEQ. V shed 0 bases and J shed 2 bases, with 11 bases lying between them.

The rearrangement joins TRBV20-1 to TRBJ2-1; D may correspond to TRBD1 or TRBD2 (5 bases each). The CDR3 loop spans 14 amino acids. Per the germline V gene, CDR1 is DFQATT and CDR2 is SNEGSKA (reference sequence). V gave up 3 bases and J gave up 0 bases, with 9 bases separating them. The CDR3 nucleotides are TGCAGTGCTAGCGGGGCTAGCTCCTACAATGAGCAGTTCTTC. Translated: CSASGASSYNEQFF.

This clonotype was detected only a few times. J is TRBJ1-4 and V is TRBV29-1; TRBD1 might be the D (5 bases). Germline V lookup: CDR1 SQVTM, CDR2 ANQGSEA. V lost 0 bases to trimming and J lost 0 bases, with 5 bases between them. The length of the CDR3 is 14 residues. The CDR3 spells CSVEEGPTNEKLFF. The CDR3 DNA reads TGCAGCGTTGAAGAGGGACCAACTAATGAAAAACTGTTTTTT.

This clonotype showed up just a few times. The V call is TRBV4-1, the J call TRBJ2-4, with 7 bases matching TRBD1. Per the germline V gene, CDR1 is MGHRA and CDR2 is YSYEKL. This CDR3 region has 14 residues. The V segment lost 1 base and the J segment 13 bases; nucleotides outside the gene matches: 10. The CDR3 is CASSQVWDRKEQYF. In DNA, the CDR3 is TGCGCCAGCAGCCAAGTTTGGGACAGAAAAGAGCAGTACTTC.

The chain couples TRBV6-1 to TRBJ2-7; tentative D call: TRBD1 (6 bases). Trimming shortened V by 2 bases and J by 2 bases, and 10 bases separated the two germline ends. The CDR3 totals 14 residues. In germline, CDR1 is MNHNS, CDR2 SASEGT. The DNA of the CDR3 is TGTGCCAGCAGTGAATTTCAGGGGCCCTACGAGCAGTACTTC. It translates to CASSEFQGPYEQYF.

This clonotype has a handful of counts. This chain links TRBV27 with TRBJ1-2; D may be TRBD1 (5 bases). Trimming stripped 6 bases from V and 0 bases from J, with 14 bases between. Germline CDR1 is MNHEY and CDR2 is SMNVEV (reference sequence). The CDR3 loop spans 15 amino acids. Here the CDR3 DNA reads TGTGCCAGCAGCCTTCTCGCGGGGCCTAACTATGGCTACACCTTC. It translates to CASSLLAGPNYGYTF.

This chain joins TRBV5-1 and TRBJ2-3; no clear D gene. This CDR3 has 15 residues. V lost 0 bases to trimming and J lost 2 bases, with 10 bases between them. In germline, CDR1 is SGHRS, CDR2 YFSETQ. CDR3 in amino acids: CASSLGTMNTDTQYF. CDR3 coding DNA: TGCGCCAGCAGCTTGGGGACGATGAACACAGATACGCAGTATTTT.

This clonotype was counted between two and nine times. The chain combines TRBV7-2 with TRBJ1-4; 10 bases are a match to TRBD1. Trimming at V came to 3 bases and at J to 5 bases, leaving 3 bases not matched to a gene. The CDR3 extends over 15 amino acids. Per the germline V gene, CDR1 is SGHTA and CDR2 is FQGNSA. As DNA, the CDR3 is TGTGCCAGCAGCTTGGCGGGACAGGGGAATGAAAAACTGTTTTTT. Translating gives CASSLAGQGNEKLFF.